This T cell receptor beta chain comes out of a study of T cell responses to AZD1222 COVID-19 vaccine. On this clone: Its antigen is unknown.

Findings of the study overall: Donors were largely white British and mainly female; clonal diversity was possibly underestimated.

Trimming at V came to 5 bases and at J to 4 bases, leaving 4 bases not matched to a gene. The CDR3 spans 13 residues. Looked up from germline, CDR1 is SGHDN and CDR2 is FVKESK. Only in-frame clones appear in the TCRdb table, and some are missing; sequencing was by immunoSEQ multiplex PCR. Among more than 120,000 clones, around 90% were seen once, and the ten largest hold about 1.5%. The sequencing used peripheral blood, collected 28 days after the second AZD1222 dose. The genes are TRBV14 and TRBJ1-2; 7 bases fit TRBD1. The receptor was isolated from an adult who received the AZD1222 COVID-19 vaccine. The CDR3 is CASSSTGTYGYTF. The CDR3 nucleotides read TGTGCCAGCAGCTCGACAGGGACCTATGGCTACACCTTC.